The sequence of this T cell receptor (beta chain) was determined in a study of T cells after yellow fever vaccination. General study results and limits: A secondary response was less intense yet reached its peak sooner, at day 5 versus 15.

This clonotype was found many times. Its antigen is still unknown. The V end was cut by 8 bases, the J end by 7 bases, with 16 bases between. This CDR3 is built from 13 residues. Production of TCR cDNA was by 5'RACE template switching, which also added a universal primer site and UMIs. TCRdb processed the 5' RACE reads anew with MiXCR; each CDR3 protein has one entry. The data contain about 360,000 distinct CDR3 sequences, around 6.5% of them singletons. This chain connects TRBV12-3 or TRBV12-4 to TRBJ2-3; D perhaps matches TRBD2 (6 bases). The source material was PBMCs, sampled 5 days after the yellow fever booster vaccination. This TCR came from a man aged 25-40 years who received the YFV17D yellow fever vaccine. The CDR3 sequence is CASGGFSDHTQYF. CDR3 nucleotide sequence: TGTGCCAGCGGGGGGTTTAGCGACCATACGCAGTATTTT.